This paragraph reports one T cell receptor beta chain. This record belongs to a study of T cell changes during pregnancy in multiple sclerosis. TCRdb's table, derived via immunoSEQ multiplex PCR, lists solely in-frame clones and lacks some. The sample carries 35,000 to 45,000 clones, about 89% recorded once. Trimming left V 10 bases short and J 11 bases short, with 20 bases between. The V gene's germline CDR1 is LNHDA and CDR2 SQIVND (reference sequence). The CDR3 covers 12 residues. The receptor comes from a female donor with multiple sclerosis, enrolled in a pregnancy study. The V and J genes are TRBV19 and TRBJ1-1, with a possible D match to TRBD1 (6 bases). Sequenced material: CD4+ T cells from peripheral blood mononuclear cells, taken in the first trimester of pregnancy. The CDR3 is CATARGATAAFF. CDR3 nucleotides: TGTGCCACCGCCAGGGGAGCGACGGCCGCTTTCTTT.